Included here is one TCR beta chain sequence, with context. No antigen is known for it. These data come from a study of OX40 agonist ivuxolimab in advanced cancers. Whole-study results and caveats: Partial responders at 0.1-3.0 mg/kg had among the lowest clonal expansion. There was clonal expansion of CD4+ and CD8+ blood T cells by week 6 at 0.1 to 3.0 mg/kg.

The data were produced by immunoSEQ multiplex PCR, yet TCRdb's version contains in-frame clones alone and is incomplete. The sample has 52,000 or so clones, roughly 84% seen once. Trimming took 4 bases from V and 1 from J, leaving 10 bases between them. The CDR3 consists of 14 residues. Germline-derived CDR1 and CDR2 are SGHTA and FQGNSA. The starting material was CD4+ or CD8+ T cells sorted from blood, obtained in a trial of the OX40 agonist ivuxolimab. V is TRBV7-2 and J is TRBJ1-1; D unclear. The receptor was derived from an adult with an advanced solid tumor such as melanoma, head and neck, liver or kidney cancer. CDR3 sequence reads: CASSSPGKNTEAFF. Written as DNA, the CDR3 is TGTGCCAGCAGCTCCCCGGGCAAGAACACTGAAGCTTTCTTT.